This entry features one T cell receptor (beta chain) sequence. The antigen remains unidentified. The sample comes from a study of OX40 agonist ivuxolimab in advanced cancers. Study-wide context: Patient treatment consisted of intravenous ivuxolimab administration every 2 weeks at 0.01 to 10 mg/kg. Those treated in dose escalation had hepatocellular carcinoma, melanoma, renal cell cancer or head and neck cancer. Regarding the study as a whole: Expanded clones belonging to CD8+ T cells outnumbered, on average, those of CD4+. Among some nonresponders, normalized T-cell clonal expansion was also low.

Clones were sequenced by immunoSEQ multiplex PCR, and TCRdb holds only the in-frame ones, with some missing. The sample has some 74,000 clones, 75% to 95% seen once; the top ten hold approximately 0.99%. This CDR3 is 16 amino acids long. The germline gives CDR1 MNHEY, CDR2 SMNVEV (reference sequence). Trimming shortened V by 7 bases and J by 4 bases, and 19 bases separated the two germline ends. The chain uses TRBV27 and TRBJ2-2; the D gene is possibly TRBD1 (7 bases). Source: CD4+ or CD8+ T cells sorted from blood, taken in a trial of the OX40 agonist ivuxolimab. This TCR was recovered from an adult with an advanced solid tumor such as melanoma, head and neck, liver or kidney cancer. The CDR3 is CASTMSSGGSTGELFF. CDR3 in DNA: TGTGCCAGCACCATGTCCTCAGGGGGGAGCACCGGGGAGCTGTTTTTT.